A single sample gave rise to the 10 T cell receptor beta chains below, sequenced in a study of shared clonotypes between healthy human individuals. Naive CD8 isolation took CD45RO-negative cells positively selected for CCR7 and excluded terminally differentiated effector memory CD45RA+ cells. Using immunoSEQ multiplex PCR, the repertoire was profiled, and TCRdb retains in-frame clones only, with some absent. The sample holds around 2,000,000 clones, approximately 94% seen once. Sequencing was carried out using naive CD8+ T cells from PBMCs. These receptors originate from a man between 18 and 29 years old in good health. Some clones in this sample may be carry-over from other donors' samples.

Here the CDR3 reads CASSPLLLGGELFF. CDR3 bases: TGTGCCAGCAGTCCCCTCCTCCTCGGCGGGGAGCTGTTTTTT. This chain connects TRBV27 to TRBJ2-2, with D unresolved. With 5 bases removed from V and 7 bases from J, the gap between germline ends came to 14 bases. The CDR3 length is 14 residues. CDR1 is MNHEY and CDR2 is SMNVEV in the germline V gene (reference sequence).

Of note for this clone: In the same sample, other DNA sequences code for this CDR3. The V and J genes are TRBV27 and TRBJ1-5, with D maybe TRBD1 (5 bases). The V end lost 3 bases, the J end lost 2 bases, and 8 bases lay between the germline ends. CDR3 length: 14 residues. The germline V gene has CDR1 MNHEY and CDR2 SMNVEV (reference sequence). The CDR3 protein is CASSFRGGNQPQHF. CDR3 bases: TGTGCCAGCAGTTTTCGAGGGGGCAATCAGCCCCAGCATTTT.

The genes are TRBV11-2 and TRBJ2-7; 9 bases are shared with TRBD2. Germline loops: CDR1 SGHAT, CDR2 FQNNGV. The CDR3 is made up of 17 amino acids. With 4 bases clipped from V and 3 bases from J, the junction kept 13 bases outside the gene matches. CDR3 region: CASSSPVASGIFYEQYF. The CDR3 nucleotides read TGTGCCAGCAGCTCTCCCGTCGCTAGCGGGATTTTCTACGAGCAGTACTTC.

This rearrangement joins TRBV5-1 to TRBJ2-4; a possible D gene is TRBD1 (6 bases). The V gene's germline CDR1 is SGHRS and CDR2 YFSETQ. V was cut by 1 base and J by 0 bases, with 8 bases left in between. The CDR3 extends over 15 amino acids. CDR3 DNA sequence: TGCGCCAGCAGCTTGACAGGGATAGCCAAAAACATTCAGTACTTC. Translating gives CASSLTGIAKNIQYF.

V gene TRBV7-9 combines with J gene TRBJ2-1, with D tentatively TRBD2 (6 bases). V gave up 1 base and J gave up 7 bases, with 8 bases separating them. The CDR3 sequence is 13 residues long. Germline assignment: CDR1 SEHNR and CDR2 FQNEAQ (reference sequence). CDR3 residues: CASSLGRENEQFF. The CDR3 DNA sequence: TGTGCCAGCAGCTTAGGGCGGGAAAATGAGCAGTTCTTC. The variable domain in full, with the rest retrieved from reference TRBV7-9 and TRBJ2-1, is DTGVSQNPRHKITKRGQNVTFRCDPISEHNRLYWYRQTLGQGPEFLTYFQNEAQLEKSRLLSDRFSAERPKGSFSTLEIQRTEQGDSAMYLCASSLGRENEQFFGPGTRLTVL.

This clone appeared a few times. This chain connects TRBV11-2 to TRBJ1-1; D uncertain. Germline CDR1 and CDR2: SGHAT and FQNNGV. V was shortened by 5 bases and J by 8 bases, with 12 bases between the two germline ends. This CDR3 has 12 amino acids. CDR3 nucleotide sequence: TGTGCCAGCAGCGGACGGTCGGGAGAAGCTTTCTTT. This codes for CASSGRSGEAFF.

The chain recombines TRBV25-1 with TRBJ2-4; no firm D call. The V and J ends lost 3 bases and 14 bases respectively, with 11 bases between them. The CDR3 length is 11 residues. CDR1 is MGHDK and CDR2 is SYGVNS in the germline V gene. This chain's CDR3 is CASSDLQKKYF. For the CDR3, the DNA is TGTGCCAGCAGTGATCTACAGAAAAAGTACTTC.

The CDR3: CASSSIRDEETQYF. DNA for the CDR3: TGTGCCAGCAGTTCCATCCGGGACGAAGAGACCCAGTACTTC. The rearrangement uses TRBV27 and TRBJ2-5, with D perhaps assigned TRBD1 or TRBD2 (5 bases each). The CDR3 is 14 amino acids. V shed 4 bases and J shed 3 bases, with 12 bases lying between them. CDR1 is MNHEY and CDR2 is SMNVEV in the germline V gene (reference sequence).

The V gene is TRBV2, the J gene TRBJ1-1; a weak D match, TRBD1 (5 bases). The CDR3 has 15 residues. V shed 3 bases and J shed 0 bases, with 11 bases lying between them. Germline loops: CDR1 SNHLY, CDR2 FYNNEI. CDR3 amino acids: CASSERGTVNTEAFF. The CDR3 region has the DNA TGTGCCAGCAGTGAGAGGGGAACAGTGAACACTGAAGCTTTCTTT.

This clone came up once. The chain combines TRBV4-1 with TRBJ2-6; 7 bases align to TRBD1. The V and J ends lost 0 bases and 2 bases, in that order; junction bases with no gene match: 7. The CDR3 contains 18 residues. Germline values: CDR1 MGHRA, CDR2 YSYEKL. CDR3 sequence: CASSQDVNRGAGANVLTF. As DNA, the CDR3 is TGCGCCAGCAGCCAAGATGTGAACAGGGGCGCTGGGGCCAACGTCCTGACTTTC.